This T cell receptor beta chain was recovered during a study of blood T cell repertoires in COVID-19. CDR1 and CDR2 from the germline V gene are LNHDA and SQIVND (reference sequence). The length of the CDR3 is 17 residues. V lost 5 bases, J lost 4 bases, and 14 bases stayed unmatched. TCRdb's table, derived via immunoSEQ multiplex PCR, lists solely in-frame clones and lacks some. Of roughly 130,000 clones detected, about 80% appear once; the ten largest clones hold 16%. Sequencing used peripheral blood. The chain joins TRBV19 to TRBJ1-2; 9 nucleotides agree with TRBD1. The sequence came from a woman aged 50 to 65 with acute or convalescent COVID-19. The CDR3 DNA sequence: TGTGCCAGTAGTGCCGGGACAGGGAACCGGAGGAGCTATGGCTACACCTTC. It codes for CASSAGTGNRRSYGYTF.